The 27 T cell receptor beta chains below come from one sample, sequenced in a study of cytomegalovirus exposure and HLA in healthy donors. Libraries were prepared by immunoSEQ multiplex PCR; TCRdb keeps only in-frame clonotypes and omits some of them. The data hold around 140,000 clones, with about 88% observed a single time. Sequencing was done on a sample of PBMCs. These receptors were obtained from a man between 18 and 35 years old in good health and CMV-seropositive.

This clone was counted a few times. The chain couples TRBV4-1 to TRBJ2-1, with 13 bases matching TRBD2. The CDR3 has 18 residues. V gave up 0 bases and J gave up 9 bases; unmatched junction bases: 11. CDR1 and CDR2 from the germline V gene are MGHRA and YSYEKL. The CDR3 DNA reads TGCGCCAGCAGCCAAGAGACCGGACTAGCGGGAGTTAGGGTTGAGCAGTTCTTC. It translates to CASSQETGLAGVRVEQFF.

The V and J genes are TRBV7-3 and TRBJ2-3; D is possibly TRBD1 (6 bases). CDR3 length: 15 amino acids. Germline loops: CDR1 SGHTA, CDR2 FQGTGA. Between the trimmed V and J ends, which lost 2 bases and 3 bases, there was a span of 12 bases. CDR3 residues: CASSLQGSRTDTQYF. The CDR3 DNA follows: TGTGCCAGCAGCTTACAGGGGAGTAGGACAGATACGCAGTATTTT.

This sequence joins TRBV11-2 and TRBJ2-1; 8 bases are shared with TRBD2. V was pared by 0 bases and J by 4 bases, with 8 bases of the junction left unmatched. The CDR3 is 17 amino acids. The germline gives CDR1 SGHAT, CDR2 FQNNGV. This CDR3 is CASSLEGTSGVYNEQFF. As DNA, the CDR3 is TGTGCCAGCAGCTTAGAGGGCACTAGCGGAGTATACAATGAGCAGTTCTTC.

The J gene is TRBJ2-3, the V gene TRBV9; D might be TRBD1 (5 bases). Germline V gives CDR1 SGDLS, CDR2 YYNGEE. Trimming took 1 base from V and 1 from J, leaving 10 bases between them. The CDR3 covers 15 residues. Here the CDR3 reads CASSVQGFGTDTQYF. DNA of the CDR3: TGTGCCAGCAGCGTACAGGGATTTGGCACAGATACGCAGTATTTT.

This clone has just one count. V usage is TRBV15 and J usage is TRBJ2-5, with a tentative D call TRBD1 (6 bases). Germline V gene sequence: CDR1 LNHNV, CDR2 YYDKDF (reference sequence). V was cut by 1 base and J by 1 base, with 10 bases left in between. The CDR3 runs 15 residues. The CDR3 sequence is CATSRVDSFQETQYF. For the CDR3, the DNA is TGTGCCACCAGCAGAGTGGACAGCTTCCAAGAGACCCAGTACTTC. Full variable domain (missing parts from reference TRBV15 and TRBJ2-5): DAMVIQNPRYQVTQFGKPVTLSCSQTLNHNVMYWYQQKSSQAPKLLFHYYDKDFNNEADTPDNFQSRRPNTSFCFLDIRSPGLGDTAMYLCATSRVDSFQETQYFGPGTRLLVL.

The CDR3 sequence: CAISERGSTYEQYF. The CDR3, as DNA: TGTGCCATCAGTGAGCGAGGAAGCACCTACGAGCAGTACTTC. J is TRBJ2-7 and V is TRBV10-3; no clear D. Germline V gives CDR1 ENHRY, CDR2 SYGVKD. Trimming took 2 bases from V and 2 from J, leaving 10 bases between them. CDR3 length equals 14 residues.

This clone showed up just a few times. The chain links TRBV12-2 to TRBJ1-1. TRBV12-2 is a recognized pseudogene. This CDR3 contains 12 residues. The CDR3 region has the DNA TGTGCAAGTTCCGCGGGGGTCTCACGGGCTTTCTTT. This sequence encodes CASSAGVSRAFF.

The V and J genes are TRBV30 and TRBJ1-1; no firm D call. The CDR3 loop spans 12 amino acids. Trimming removed 1 base from V and 1 base from J, with 4 bases in between. CDR1 is GTSNPN and CDR2 is SVGIG in the germline V gene (reference sequence). The CDR3 is CAWSGENTEAFF. DNA of the CDR3: TGTGCCTGGAGTGGCGAGAACACTGAAGCTTTCTTT.

The chain recombines TRBV18 with TRBJ1-1, with 11 bases fitting TRBD1. Germline V gene lookup returns CDR1 KGHSH and CDR2 LQKENI. The CDR3 is made up of 17 amino acids. J was trimmed by 3 bases and V by 1 base; bases with no gene match: 7. The CDR3 loop is CASSPRTGGRLDTEAFF. The CDR3, as DNA: TGTGCCAGCTCACCACGGACAGGGGGCCGGCTCGACACTGAAGCTTTCTTT. Drawing the rest from reference TRBV18 and TRBJ1-1, the complete variable domain is NAGVMQNPRHLVRRRGQEARLRCSPMKGHSHVYWYRQLPEEGLKFMVYLQKENIIDESGMPKERFSAEFPKEGPSILRIQQVVRGDSAAYFCASSPRTGGRLDTEAFFGQGTRLTVV.

The chain uses TRBV7-3 and TRBJ1-1; 9 nucleotides match TRBD1. Germline trimming cut 1 base from V and 13 bases from J; bases unmatched to any gene: 7. Germline CDR1 reads SGHTA; CDR2 reads FQGTGA. CDR3 length: 13 residues. CDR3 amino acids: CASSLNRGLDRFF. Here the CDR3 DNA reads TGTGCCAGCAGCTTAAACAGGGGGCTAGACCGTTTCTTT. The whole variable domain, filled in from reference TRBV7-3 and TRBJ1-1, reads GAGVSQTPSNKVTEKGKYVELRCDPISGHTALYWYRQSLGQGPEFLIYFQGTGAADDSGLPNDRFFAVRPEGSVSTLKIQRTERGDSAVYLCASSLNRGLDRFFGQGTRLTVV.

V is TRBV9 and J is TRBJ1-1; D is unclear. The CDR3 sequence is 16 residues long. The germline V gene has CDR1 SGDLS and CDR2 YYNGEE. Trimming stripped 0 bases from V and 10 bases from J, with 22 bases between. The DNA of the CDR3 is TGTGCCAGCAGCGTAGCAGGTGGAGGGAGGGAGTTGGGAGCTTTCTTT. It specifies CASSVAGGGRELGAFF.

V is TRBV19 and J is TRBJ2-1; a possible D gene is TRBD2 (6 bases). V lost 4 bases to trimming and J lost 0 bases, with 13 bases between them. Germline CDR1 LNHDA, CDR2 SQIVND (reference sequence). There are 16 residues in the CDR3. The CDR3 coding sequence is TGTGCCAGTAGTAGACTTAGCGGTAGCTCCTACAATGAGCAGTTCTTC. Translated: CASSRLSGSSYNEQFF.

J is TRBJ2-7 and V is TRBV7-6, with D perhaps TRBD1 (7 bases). This CDR3 spans 16 amino acids. Deletions cut 2 bases from V and 4 bases from J, with 18 bases between. Germline CDR1 reads SGHVS; CDR2 reads FNYEAQ. CDR3 bases: TGTGCCAGCAGCTTACGCGGGGACAGTCGGGTATACGAGCAGTACTTC. This encodes CASSLRGDSRVYEQYF.

This chain joins TRBV7-3 and TRBJ2-3; possibly TRBD1 for D (6 bases). The CDR3 length is 14 residues. Germline V gives CDR1 SGHTA, CDR2 FQGTGA. Trimming removed 5 bases from V and 3 bases from J, with 12 bases in between. The CDR3: CASSAQGRTDTQYF. DNA of the CDR3: TGTGCCAGCAGCGCACAGGGTAGAACAGATACGCAGTATTTT.

The V gene is TRBV11-2, the J gene TRBJ1-4; a possible D gene is TRBD1 (6 bases). The CDR3 runs to 16 residues. Germline V CDR1 and CDR2: SGHAT, FQNNGV. The germline V and J ends were trimmed by 1 base and 5 bases, with 14 bases remaining between them. CDR3 coding DNA: TGTGCCAGCAGCTTAGGAGGACAGTGGGGAAATGAAAAACTGTTTTTT. It is translated as CASSLGGQWGNEKLFF.

The DNA for the CDR3 is TGTGCCTGGAGGGGACTAGCGGGAAGCACAGATACGCAGTATTTT. Translated, it gives CAWRGLAGSTDTQYF. This chain uses TRBV30 with TRBJ2-3; 13 bases are a match to TRBD2. Looked up from germline, CDR1 is GTSNPN and CDR2 is SVGIG (reference sequence). The CDR3 totals 15 residues. The J segment lost 0 bases and the V segment lost 3 bases, leaving 0 bases of the junction unmatched.

This rearrangement joins TRBV10-3 to TRBJ1-1; 8 nucleotides agree with TRBD1. Germline CDR1 is ENHRY and CDR2 is SYGVKD. With 4 bases clipped from V and 8 bases from J, the junction kept 3 bases outside the gene matches. This CDR3 contains 12 residues. CDR3 sequence (DNA): TGTGCCATCAGTGCCCGGGACAGGGAAGCTTTCTTT. As protein: CAISARDREAFF.

The chain links TRBV4-1 to TRBJ2-3, with D maybe TRBD2 (6 bases). Trimming left V 1 base short and J 5 bases short, with 16 bases between. The CDR3 is 16 amino acids. CDR1 is MGHRA and CDR2 is YSYEKL in the germline V gene. The CDR3 region has the DNA TGCGCCAGCAGCCAAGGGGCGGGATCAGGTGGAGATACGCAGTATTTT. Protein sequence: CASSQGAGSGGDTQYF.

The gene calls are TRBV5-1 and TRBJ1-5; 7 nucleotides agree with TRBD1. The CDR3 has 15 residues. Germline assignment: CDR1 SGHRS and CDR2 YFSETQ. V was clipped by 0 bases and J by 4 bases; unmatched bases: 4. CDR3 sequence (DNA): TGCGCCAGCAGCTTGGGGGACAGCCCAAATCAGCCCCAGCATTTT. This gives the protein CASSLGDSPNQPQHF.

This clone was counted a single time. This chain uses TRBV10-2 with TRBJ2-3; 7 nucleotides match TRBD2. With 7 bases clipped from V and 2 bases from J, the junction kept 9 bases outside the gene matches. CDR1 and CDR2 from the germline V gene are WSHSY and SAAADI. This CDR3 is built from 15 residues. CDR3 nucleotides: TGCGCCAGCACTCCCTCGGGGACTACCACAGATACGCAGTATTTT. It specifies CASTPSGTTTDTQYF.

The rearrangement joins TRBV13 to TRBJ2-3; TRBD2 is a possible D gene (5 bases). CDR3 length equals 14 residues. Germline CDR1 is PRHDT and CDR2 is FYEKMQ (reference sequence). Trimming pared 3 bases from V and 7 bases from J, leaving 14 bases between. CDR3 sequence reads: CASSFPPGRNTQYF. The CDR3 region has the DNA TGTGCCAGCAGCTTTCCTCCGGGAAGAAATACGCAGTATTTT. Using reference TRBV13 and TRBJ2-3 for the parts outside the CDR3, the full variable domain is AAGVIQSPRHLIKEKRETATLKCYPIPRHDTVYWYQQGPGQDPQFLISFYEKMQSDKGSIPDRFSAQQFSDYHSELNMSSLELGDSALYFCASSFPPGRNTQYFGPGTRLTVL.

The J gene is TRBJ2-1, the V gene TRBV6-5; the match to TRBD1 covers 8 bases. CDR3 size: 13 residues. V lost 5 bases to trimming and J lost 10 bases; unmatched junction nucleotides: 7. CDR1 is MNHEY and CDR2 is SVGAGI in the germline V gene. The chain's CDR3 is CASSHLQGVEQFF. The CDR3 nucleotides read TGTGCCAGCAGTCACTTACAGGGGGTAGAGCAGTTCTTC.

The V and J genes are TRBV19 and TRBJ2-7; 8 nucleotides agree with TRBD1. The CDR3 covers 14 residues. The germline CDR1 and CDR2 sequences are LNHDA and SQIVND (reference sequence). V was clipped by 5 bases and J by 5 bases; unmatched bases: 8. This CDR3 is CASSSDRVLDEQYF. The CDR3 DNA is TGTGCCAGTAGTTCGGACAGGGTTTTGGACGAGCAGTACTTC.

This rearrangement joins TRBV27 to TRBJ2-3; 7 positions agree with TRBD1. The germline V gene has CDR1 MNHEY and CDR2 SMNVEV (reference sequence). This CDR3 is built from 15 residues. The ends lost 5 bases at V and 3 bases at J; junction bases unmatched: 8. The CDR3: CASSLTGEGTDTQYF. The CDR3, as DNA: TGTGCCAGCAGTCTAACAGGGGAAGGAACAGATACGCAGTATTTT.

The rearrangement uses TRBV27 and TRBJ2-5, with D hard to call. V gave up 5 bases and J gave up 1 base, with 17 bases separating them. Germline V lookup: CDR1 MNHEY, CDR2 SMNVEV (reference sequence). The CDR3 consists of 16 residues. CDR3 amino acids: CASSPLMGPFQETQYF. CDR3 in DNA: TGTGCCAGCAGTCCACTTATGGGCCCTTTCCAAGAGACCCAGTACTTC.

Written as DNA, the CDR3 is TGTGCCAGCAGCTTAGCGTTGGGGAGCCAAGAGACCCAGTACTTC. Its translation: CASSLALGSQETQYF. V is TRBV7-8 and J is TRBJ2-5; D might be TRBD2 (5 bases). Germline lookup yields CDR1 SGHVS and CDR2 FQNEAQ. The CDR3 is made up of 15 amino acids. Trimming shortened V by 0 bases and J by 1 base, and 9 bases separated the two germline ends.

The chain is built from TRBV5-4 and TRBJ2-5; TRBD2 agrees at 14 bases. The CDR3 length is 16 residues. Trimming took 4 bases from V and 4 from J; bases not matched to a gene: 6. The V gene's germline CDR1 is SGHNT and CDR2 YYREEE (reference sequence). Here the CDR3 DNA reads TGTGCCAGCAGCCCCAGACTAGCGGGAGGGCTAGAGACCCAGTACTTC. Residues: CASSPRLAGGLETQYF. Supplemented by reference TRBV5-4 and TRBJ2-5, the full variable domain reads ETGVTQSPTHLIKTRGQQVTLRCSSQSGHNTVSWYQQALGQGPQFIFQYYREEENGRGNFPPRFSGLQFPNYSSELNVNALELDDSALYLCASSPRLAGGLETQYFGPGTRLLVL.